Sequencing of this T cell receptor beta chain was carried out in a study of T-cell memory formation after mild COVID-19. The wider study: Among the donors, TCR clusters were largely specific to each donor. Findings of the study overall: CD8+ contracting clones occupied EMRA, while CD4+ ones occupied mainly CM and EM. Clones shrinking between day 15 and 85 showed a balanced CD4/CD8 split, and those that grew later tilted toward CD4+. Pre-infection memory showed some responding clones, and this suggested that cross-reactive memory joined.

TCRdb reanalysed the 5' RACE reads using MiXCR and keeps one entry per CDR3 protein. The sample shows hundreds of thousands of distinct CDR3 sequences, around 28% of them seen only once. This clonotype was seen only a few times. No antigen is known for it. V was clipped by 5 bases and J by 2 bases, with 16 bases between them. In germline, CDR1 is SGHVS, CDR2 FNYEAQ. CDR3 length: 15 residues. This TCR derives from an adult woman who had mild COVID-19 (a few samples of this study predate the infection). Cell type and time point are not known. The specimen sequenced was PBMCs or a T cell subset sorted from them (not recorded which). The chain links TRBV7-6 to TRBJ2-7; either TRBD1 or TRBD2 may fit D (6 bases each). The CDR3 coding sequence is TGTGCCAGCAGCCTGGGGGGACAAATCACCTACGAGCAGTACTTC. Amino acids: CASSLGGQITYEQYF.